This TCR beta chain was captured by sequencing in a study of post-analysis software for immune sequencing data. Study results and limitations: Controls showed significantly higher normalized Chao1 diversity than did multiple sclerosis patients. Among four or five TRBV segments more frequent in patients than controls were TRBV5-6, TRBV5-1 and TRBV20-1.

Every TCR beta cDNA library bore unique molecular identifiers. Using its own MiXCR run on the PCR reads, TCRdb lists one record per CDR3 protein. The sample has about 460,000 distinct CDR3 sequences, over 35% seen once. Looked up from germline, CDR1 is ENHRY and CDR2 is SYGVKD. CDR3 length equals 17 residues. V was clipped by 4 bases and J by 2 bases, with 20 bases between them. On this clonotype: Its antigen is still unknown.

V gene TRBV10-3 combines with J gene TRBJ1-2; tentative D call: TRBD1 (6 bases). Input material: blood. The source of this sequence is a girl between 10 and 17 years old with multiple sclerosis. In DNA, the CDR3 is TGTGCCATCAGTGTAGTCAAAAGAACAGGGAGGAACTATGGCTACACCTTC. Its protein is CAISVVKRTGRNYGYTF.